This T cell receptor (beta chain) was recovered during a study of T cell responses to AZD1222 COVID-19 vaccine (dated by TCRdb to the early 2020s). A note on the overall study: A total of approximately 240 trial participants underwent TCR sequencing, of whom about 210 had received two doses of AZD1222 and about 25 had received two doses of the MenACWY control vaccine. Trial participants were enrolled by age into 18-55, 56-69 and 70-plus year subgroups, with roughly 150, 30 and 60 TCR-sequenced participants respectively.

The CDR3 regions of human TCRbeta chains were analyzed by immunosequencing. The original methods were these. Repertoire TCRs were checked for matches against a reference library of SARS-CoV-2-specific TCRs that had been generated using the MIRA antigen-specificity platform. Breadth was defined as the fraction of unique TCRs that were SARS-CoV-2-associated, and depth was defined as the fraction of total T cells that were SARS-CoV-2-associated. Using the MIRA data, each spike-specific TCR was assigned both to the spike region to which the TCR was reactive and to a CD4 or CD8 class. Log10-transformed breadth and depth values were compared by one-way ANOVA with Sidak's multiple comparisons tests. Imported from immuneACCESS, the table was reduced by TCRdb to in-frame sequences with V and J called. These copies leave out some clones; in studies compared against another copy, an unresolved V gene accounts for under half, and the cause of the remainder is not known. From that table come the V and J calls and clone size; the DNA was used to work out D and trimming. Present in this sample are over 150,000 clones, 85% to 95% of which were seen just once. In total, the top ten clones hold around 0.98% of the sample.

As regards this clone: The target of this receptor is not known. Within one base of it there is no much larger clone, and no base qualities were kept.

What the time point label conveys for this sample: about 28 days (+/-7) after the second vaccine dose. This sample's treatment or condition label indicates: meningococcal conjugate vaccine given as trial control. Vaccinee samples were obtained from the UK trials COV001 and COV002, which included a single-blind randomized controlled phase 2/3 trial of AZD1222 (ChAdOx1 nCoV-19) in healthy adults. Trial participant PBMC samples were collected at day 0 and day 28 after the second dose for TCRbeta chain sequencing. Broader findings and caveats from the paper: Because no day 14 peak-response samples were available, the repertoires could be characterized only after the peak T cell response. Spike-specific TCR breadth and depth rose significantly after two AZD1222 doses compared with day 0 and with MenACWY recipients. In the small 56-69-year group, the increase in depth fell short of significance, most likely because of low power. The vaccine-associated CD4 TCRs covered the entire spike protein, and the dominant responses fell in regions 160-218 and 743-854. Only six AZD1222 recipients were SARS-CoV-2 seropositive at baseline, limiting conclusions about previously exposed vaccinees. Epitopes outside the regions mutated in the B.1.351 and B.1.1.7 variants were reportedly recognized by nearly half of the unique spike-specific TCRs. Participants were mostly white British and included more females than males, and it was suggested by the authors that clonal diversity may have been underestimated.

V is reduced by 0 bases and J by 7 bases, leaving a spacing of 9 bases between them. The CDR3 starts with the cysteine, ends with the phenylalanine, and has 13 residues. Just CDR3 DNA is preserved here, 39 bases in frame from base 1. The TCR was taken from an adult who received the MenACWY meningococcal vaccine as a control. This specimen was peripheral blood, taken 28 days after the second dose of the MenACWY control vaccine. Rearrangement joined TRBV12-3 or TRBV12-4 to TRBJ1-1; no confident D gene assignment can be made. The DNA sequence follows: TGTGCCAGCAGTTTAGCGCGGACCAGTGAAGCTTTCTTT. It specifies CASSLARTSEAFF.